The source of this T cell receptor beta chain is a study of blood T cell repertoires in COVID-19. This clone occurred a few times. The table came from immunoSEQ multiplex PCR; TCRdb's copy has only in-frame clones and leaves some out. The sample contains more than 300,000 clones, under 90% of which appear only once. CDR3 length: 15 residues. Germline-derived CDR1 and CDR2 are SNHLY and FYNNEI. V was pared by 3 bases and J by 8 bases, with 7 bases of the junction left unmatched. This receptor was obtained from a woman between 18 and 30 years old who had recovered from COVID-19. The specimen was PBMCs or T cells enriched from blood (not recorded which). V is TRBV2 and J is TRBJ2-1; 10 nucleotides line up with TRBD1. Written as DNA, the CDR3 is TGTGCCAGCAGTGATGAGACAGGGGGCAAAGATGAGCAGTTCTTC. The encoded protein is CASSDETGGKDEQFF.